Shown below are 18 T cell receptor beta chains from a single sample sequenced in a study of blood T cell repertoires in COVID-19 (dated by TCRdb to between 2020 and 2021). Receptor libraries were prepared by the immunoSEQ multiplex PCR assay. TCRdb took this table from immuneACCESS and kept in-frame rearrangements with V and J called. Such tables lack part of the clones; where checked against another copy, unresolved V genes explain under half of the gap, and the rest is unexplained. This sample has 14,000 or so clones in its table, and over 75% of those were observed once. The top ten hold nearly 15% of the sample. The sequencing sample was made of peripheral blood. These receptors came from a man between 50 and 59 years old with active COVID-19.

The CDR3 region has the DNA TGTGCCAGCAGTGAACAGGGAATAGTAGCTTTCTTT. Protein product: CASSEQGIVAFF. This rearrangement joins TRBV2 to TRBJ1-1; D may be TRBD1 (5 bases). The germline gives CDR1 SNHLY, CDR2 FYNNEI. The length of the CDR3 is 12 residues. V was cut by 2 bases and J by 10 bases, with 11 bases left in between.

The chain couples TRBV27 to TRBJ2-7; 7 nucleotides agree with TRBD2. Trimming removed 8 bases from V and 5 bases from J; junction bases left unmatched: 15. CDR1 and CDR2 (germline): MNHEY, SMNVEV (reference sequence). The CDR3 has 15 residues. The DNA for the CDR3 is TGTGCCAGCGCTTACATCGGGGGAGGGCGCCACGAGCAGTACTTC. Amino acids: CASAYIGGGRHEQYF.

The chain links TRBV14 to TRBJ2-5, with D maybe TRBD1 (6 bases). This CDR3 is 11 amino acids long. Deletions cut 4 bases from V and 8 bases from J, with 8 bases between. The germline V gene encodes CDR1 SGHDN and CDR2 FVKESK. CDR3 bases: TGTGCCAGCAGCCCAGGGGTCACCCAGTACTTC. Protein sequence: CASSPGVTQYF.

The chain combines TRBV25-1 with TRBJ2-5; 7 bases match TRBD1. With V trimmed by 4 bases and J by 3 bases, 2 bases remained unmatched. The length of the CDR3 is 13 residues. CDR1 is MGHDK and CDR2 is SYGVNS in the germline V gene. The CDR3 DNA follows: TGTGCCAGCAGTGCAGACAGGGAAGAGACCCAGTACTTC. It codes for CASSADREETQYF.

This chain connects TRBV9 to TRBJ2-7; D is uncertain. This CDR3 comprises 12 residues. With 4 bases removed from V and 6 bases from J, the gap between germline ends came to 11 bases. Per the germline V gene, CDR1 is SGDLS and CDR2 is YYNGEE. DNA of the CDR3: TGTGCCAGCAGCCCCGGCGGTGGCGAGCAGTACTTC. Its protein product is CASSPGGGEQYF.

The chain uses TRBV6-7 and TRBJ1-2; 9 bases align to TRBD1. TRBV6-7 is an ORF for which the function is uncertain. With V trimmed by 6 bases and J by 2 bases, 7 bases remained unmatched. CDR3 length: 15 amino acids. The CDR3 region has the DNA TGTGCCAGCAGACCGCACAGGGGGCTAAACTATGGCTACACCTTC. This sequence encodes CASRPHRGLNYGYTF.

CDR3 loop: CASSRQGDSYEQYF. CDR3 DNA sequence: TGCGCCAGCAGCAGACAGGGGGATTCCTACGAGCAGTACTTC. The rearrangement uses TRBV5-1 and TRBJ2-7; 9 bases agree with TRBD1. CDR3 length: 14 residues. J lost 1 base, V lost 4 bases, and 3 bases had no gene match. Germline CDR1 is SGHRS and CDR2 is YFSETQ. The full variable domain, in which reference TRBV5-1 and TRBJ2-7 provide the parts outside the CDR3, is KAGVTQTPRYLIKTRGQQVTLSCSPISGHRSVSWYQQTPGQGLQFLFEYFSETQRNKGNFPGRFSGRQFSNSRSEMNVSTLELGDSALYLCASSRQGDSYEQYFGPGTRLTVT.

The CDR3 bases are TGTGCCAGCAGCTCCAACCGGGGGGAGACCCAGTACTTC. Translated, it gives CASSSNRGETQYF. V usage is TRBV7-2 and J usage is TRBJ2-5, with a tentative D call TRBD2 (6 bases). The germline CDR1 and CDR2 sequences are SGHTA and FQGNSA. This CDR3 has 13 amino acids. V lost 4 bases, J lost 5 bases, and 11 bases lay in between.

This rearrangement joins TRBV7-2 to TRBJ2-1; no reliable D call. The germline V gene encodes CDR1 SGHTA and CDR2 FQGNSA. The CDR3 has 14 amino acids. The germline V and J ends were trimmed by 7 bases and 0 bases, with 10 bases remaining between them. The CDR3 nucleotides read TGTGCCAGCACTTCCCCGGGCTCCTACAATGAGCAGTTCTTC. This sequence encodes CASTSPGSYNEQFF. Full variable domain (remainder filled in from reference TRBV7-2 and TRBJ2-1): GAGVSQSPSNKVTEKGKDVELRCDPISGHTALYWYRQSLGQGLEFLIYFQGNSAPDKSGLPSDRFSAERTGGSVSTLTIQRTQQEDSAVYLCASTSPGSYNEQFFGPGTRLTVL.

The chain has TRBV3-1 (or the pseudogene TRBV3-2) and TRBJ1-6; 7 bases match TRBD1. Trimming took 4 bases from V and 7 from J; bases not matched to a gene: 10. This CDR3 spans 16 amino acids. Germline V gene sequence: CDR1 LGHDT, CDR2 YNNKEL (reference sequence). DNA of the CDR3: TGTGCCAGCAGCCGGAATAGGGACAGCAAAAATTCACCCCTCCACTTT. Translation: CASSRNRDSKNSPLHF.

This rearrangement joins TRBV11-2 to TRBJ1-1, with D unclear. CDR1 is SGHAT and CDR2 is FQNNGV in the germline V gene. This CDR3 is built from 13 residues. Trimming shortened V by 7 bases and J by 0 bases, and 9 bases separated the two germline ends. The CDR3 here is CASTYRVNTEAFF. The CDR3 DNA reads TGTGCCAGCACTTACCGAGTGAACACTGAAGCTTTCTTT.

CDR3 region: CASSRQPATNEKLFF. DNA for the CDR3: TGTGCCAGCAGTAGACAGCCCGCAACTAATGAAAAACTGTTTTTT. J is TRBJ1-4 and V is TRBV2, with TRBD1 as a possible D gene (5 bases). There are 15 residues in the CDR3. V was trimmed by 5 bases and J by 0 bases, leaving 10 bases between them. Germline CDR1 is SNHLY and CDR2 is FYNNEI.

CDR3 DNA sequence: TGTGCCAGCAGTGCCTCGGGACAGGGGGAGGATGAAGCTTTCTTT. Its translation is CASSASGQGEDEAFF. V and J are TRBV28 and TRBJ1-1; 11 positions match TRBD1. CDR1 is MDHEN, CDR2 SYDVKM, per germline. J lost 7 bases, V lost 5 bases, and 9 bases had no gene match. The CDR3 has 15 residues.

The chain employs TRBV6-5 and TRBJ2-7, with D uncertain. The V gene's germline CDR1 is MNHEY and CDR2 SVGAGI. V was cut by 0 bases and J by 5 bases, with 11 bases left in between. The CDR3 is 14 residues long. In nucleotides, the CDR3 is TGTGCCAGCAGTTACTCGGCTGGTCGGGACGAGCAGTACTTC. It translates to CASSYSAGRDEQYF.

The gene calls are TRBV6-2 or TRBV6-3 and TRBJ2-7; TRBD2 is a possible D gene (6 bases). The CDR3 has 13 residues. Looked up from germline, CDR1 is MNHEY and CDR2 is SVGEGT. V lost 6 bases to trimming and J lost 6 bases, with 15 bases between them. The CDR3 DNA is TGTGCCAGCAGCCGCGGGATCGGGGGCGAGCAGTACTTC. It specifies CASSRGIGGEQYF.

The V call is TRBV30, the J call TRBJ1-1, with D possibly TRBD1 on 5 matching bases. This CDR3 has 13 residues. CDR1 GTSNPN and CDR2 SVGIG come from the germline V gene (reference sequence). Trimming cost V 8 bases and J 0 bases, with 13 bases left between them. CDR3 DNA sequence: TGTGCCAGTTACGGACACTTGAACACTGAAGCTTTCTTT. This translates into CASYGHLNTEAFF.

The chain uses TRBV27 and TRBJ2-7, with TRBD2 as a possible D gene (6 bases). Germline-derived CDR1 and CDR2 are MNHEY and SMNVEV (reference sequence). The CDR3 extends over 14 amino acids. V lost 6 bases and J lost 7, with 19 bases in between. The CDR3 bases are TGTGCCAGCAGCATCGGGAGTCGATTAGGGGAGCAGTACTTC. This encodes CASSIGSRLGEQYF.

In this sample, this clone turned up once. In nucleotides, the CDR3 is TGTGCCAGTAGCACCCCACCGCTTCAGGGCGCGGGAACATCCTACGAGCAGTACTTC. Residues: CASSTPPLQGAGTSYEQYF. The chain combines TRBV19 with TRBJ2-7, with D possibly matching TRBD2 (6 bases). The CDR3 extends over 19 amino acids. The V end was cut by 6 bases, the J end by 1 base, with 28 bases between. Germline assignment: CDR1 LNHDA and CDR2 SQIVND (reference sequence). Full variable domain (missing parts from reference TRBV19 and TRBJ2-7): DGGITQSPKYLFRKEGQNVTLSCEQNLNHDAMYWYRQDPGQGLRLIYYSQIVNDFQKGDIAEGYSVSREKKESFPLTVTSAQKNPTAFYLCASSTPPLQGAGTSYEQYFGPGTRLTVT.